The 6 T cell receptor beta chains presented below share a single source sample, sequenced in a study of post-analysis software for immune sequencing data. Findings and caveats of the study: Patients carried four or five TRBV segments more frequently than controls did, and TRBV5-6, TRBV5-1 and TRBV20-1 were among them.

These TCRs' antigens remain unknown. Carried by the TCR beta cDNA libraries were unique molecular identifiers. One entry per CDR3 protein, called by TCRdb with MiXCR from the PCR reads. The sample records about 210,000 distinct CDR3 sequences, over 25% being singletons. The sample consisted of blood. Receptors were obtained from a girl between 2 and 17 years old with multiple sclerosis.

Points on this clonotype: A much larger clone sits a single nucleotide away, making a read error possible. The V gene is TRBV6-2 or TRBV6-3, the J gene TRBJ2-7, with a possible D match to TRBD2 (6 bases). This CDR3 has 15 residues. V dropped 1 base and J dropped 0 bases, with 10 bases sitting between them. CDR1 is MNHEY and CDR2 is SVGEGT in the germline V gene. The CDR3 here is CASSYLAVSSYEQYF. The CDR3 DNA reads TGTGCCAGCAGTTACTTAGCGGTGAGCTCCTACGAGCAGTACTTC.

Comment on this clonotype: One junction end disagrees with the germline gene, perhaps due to a read error. The chain couples TRBV6-5 to TRBJ1-2, with D possibly TRBD1 on 6 matching bases. There are 12 residues in the CDR3. Germline loops: CDR1 MNHEY, CDR2 SVGAGI. The CDR3 loop is CASGYGTNGYTF. The CDR3 DNA reads TGTGCCAGCGGTTACGGGACAAATGGCTACACCTTC.

This clonotype came up many times. This rearrangement joins TRBV4-3 to TRBJ2-1; 13 bases are a match to TRBD2. CDR3 length: 16 residues. Germline loops: CDR1 LGHNA, CDR2 YSLEER. J lost 2 bases, V lost 2 bases, and 0 bases had no gene match. CDR3 nucleotide sequence: TGCGCCAGCAGCCAAACTAGCGGGGGGGCCTACAATGAGCAGTTCTTC. Its protein product is CASSQTSGGAYNEQFF.

The V and J genes are TRBV20-1 and TRBJ2-2, with 12 bases that match TRBD2. CDR1 and CDR2 (germline): DFQATT, SNEGSKA (reference sequence). V shed 6 bases, J shed 4 bases, and the junction held 3 bases outside the gene matches. This CDR3 has 14 residues. Here the CDR3 reads CSATSGGFTGELFF. In DNA form, the CDR3 reads TGCAGTGCCACTAGCGGGGGGTTCACCGGGGAGCTGTTTTTT.

Ten or more counts support this clonotype. The chain carries TRBV29-1 and TRBJ1-2, with 7 bases aligning to TRBD1. V was pared by 2 bases and J by 4 bases, with 7 bases of the junction left unmatched. The CDR3 length is 14 residues. Germline V gives CDR1 SQVTM, CDR2 ANQGSEA. The CDR3 DNA is TGCAGCGTTGAACACAGGGGTTCTTTCTATGGCTACACCTTC. It yields the protein CSVEHRGSFYGYTF.

A word on this clonotype: A much larger clonotype is one base distant, so this may be a read error. The rearrangement links TRBV20-1 to TRBJ1-2, with D possibly matching TRBD1 (5 bases). Germline values: CDR1 DFQATT, CDR2 SNEGSKA (reference sequence). The CDR3 loop spans 12 amino acids. The CDR3 region is CSVRNRTYDYTF. The CDR3 region has the DNA TGCAGTGTTAGGAACAGGACCTATGACTACACCTTC.